Below are 25 T cell receptor beta chains sequenced from a single sample in a study of OX40 agonist ivuxolimab in advanced cancers. The repertoire was sequenced with immunoSEQ multiplex PCR; TCRdb's copy has only in-frame clones and lacks some. Here the sample spans 65,000 to 95,000 clones, roughly 89% being singletons. The sample consisted of CD4+ or CD8+ T cells sorted from blood, taken in a trial of the OX40 agonist ivuxolimab. These receptors were collected from an adult with an advanced solid tumor such as melanoma, head and neck, liver or kidney cancer.

The chain couples TRBV4-1 to TRBJ2-2; D not resolved. The CDR3 has 15 residues. V was shortened by 0 bases and J by 2 bases, with 7 bases between the two germline ends. Looked up from germline, CDR1 is MGHRA and CDR2 is YSYEKL. This CDR3 is CASSQERFNTGELFF. The CDR3, as DNA: TGCGCCAGCAGCCAAGAAAGGTTTAACACCGGGGAGCTGTTTTTT.

The chain has TRBV9 and TRBJ2-3; D gene ambiguous. CDR1 SGDLS and CDR2 YYNGEE come from the germline V gene. Between the trimmed V and J ends, which lost 0 bases and 2 bases, there was a span of 13 bases. The CDR3 is made up of 16 amino acids. CDR3 sequence (DNA): TGTGCCAGCAGCGTAGACAAGAGGCCCTACACAGATACGCAGTATTTT. This encodes CASSVDKRPYTDTQYF.

The chain couples TRBV14 to TRBJ1-1; D unclear. The CDR3 is 15 amino acids. The V gene lost 5 bases and the J gene lost 4 bases, with 17 bases spanning the gap. Germline CDR1 is SGHDN and CDR2 is FVKESK. The CDR3: CASSEPGPPTTEAFF. In DNA, the CDR3 is TGTGCCAGCAGCGAACCGGGCCCCCCGACCACTGAAGCTTTCTTT.

The chain is built from TRBV2 and TRBJ2-1, with 14 bases identical to TRBD2. CDR3 length: 15 residues. The V segment lost 6 bases and the J segment 6 bases; nucleotides outside the gene matches: 4. Germline lookup yields CDR1 SNHLY and CDR2 FYNNEI. This chain's CDR3 is CASSATSGGANEQFF. The CDR3 DNA reads as TGTGCCAGCAGCGCGACTAGCGGGGGGGCCAATGAGCAGTTCTTC.

The chain uses TRBV30 and TRBJ2-1, with TRBD2 matching 15 bases. Unmatched junction bases numbered 5, after V lost 2 bases and J lost 9 bases. The CDR3 runs to 15 residues. Germline values: CDR1 GTSNPN, CDR2 SVGIG (reference sequence). DNA of the CDR3: TGTGCCTGGAGTTGGACTAGCGGGAGGGCCGGTGAGCAGTTCTTC. It specifies CAWSWTSGRAGEQFF.

The V call is TRBV2, the J call TRBJ1-2, with 10 bases matching TRBD1. J gave up 4 bases and V 2 bases, and 4 bases lay outside the gene matches. Germline V lookup: CDR1 SNHLY, CDR2 FYNNEI. This CDR3 region has 15 residues. The CDR3 DNA reads as TGTGCCAGCAGTGAAAGGACAGGGGGGATCTATGGCTACACCTTC. It translates to CASSERTGGIYGYTF.

The chain recombines TRBV5-4 with TRBJ2-5; TRBD2 might be the D (6 bases). The CDR3 runs 15 residues. The V end lost 0 bases, the J end lost 5 bases, and 14 bases lay between the germline ends. The germline gives CDR1 SGHNT, CDR2 YYREEE (reference sequence). This CDR3 is CASSLGGVRMETQYF. The DNA for the CDR3 is TGTGCCAGCAGCTTGGGCGGGGTTAGGATGGAGACCCAGTACTTC.

The chain uses TRBV7-3 and TRBJ2-1; D might be TRBD1 or TRBD2, each matching 5 bases. Trimming cost V 0 bases and J 9 bases, with 9 bases left between them. Germline V CDR1 and CDR2: SGHTA, FQGTGA. There are 13 residues in the CDR3. The CDR3 region is CASSLTGTPEQFF. The CDR3 bases are TGTGCCAGCAGCTTAACTGGGACCCCTGAGCAGTTCTTC. Supplemented by reference TRBV7-3 and TRBJ2-1, the full variable domain reads GAGVSQTPSNKVTEKGKYVELRCDPISGHTALYWYRQSLGQGPEFLIYFQGTGAADDSGLPNDRFFAVRPEGSVSTLKIQRTERGDSAVYLCASSLTGTPEQFFGPGTRLTVL.

The CDR3 DNA follows: TGCGCCAGCAGCCAAGAAACCGGGAGGTCTGGGACCCAGTACTTC. Residues: CASSQETGRSGTQYF. The J gene is TRBJ2-5, the V gene TRBV4-1; TRBD2 matches 7 bases. The germline gives CDR1 MGHRA, CDR2 YSYEKL. This CDR3 comprises 15 residues. With V trimmed by 0 bases and J by 7 bases, 8 bases remained unmatched.

The rearrangement joins TRBV5-4 to TRBJ1-2, with TRBD1 matching 7 bases. The V gene's germline CDR1 is SGHNT and CDR2 YYREEE (reference sequence). This CDR3 comprises 15 residues. Unmatched junction bases numbered 4, after V lost 0 bases and J lost 2 bases. CDR3 residues: CASSLASGQNYGYTF. For the CDR3, the DNA is TGTGCCAGCAGCTTGGCCTCGGGACAGAACTATGGCTACACCTTC.

The chain links TRBV7-2 to TRBJ2-7, with a tentative D call TRBD1 (5 bases). This CDR3 spans 12 amino acids. The V end was cut by 4 bases, the J end by 4 bases, with 8 bases between. CDR1 is SGHTA and CDR2 is FQGNSA in the germline V gene. CDR3 bases: TGTGCCAGCAGCTATAGGGGATACGAGCAGTACTTC. Residues: CASSYRGYEQYF.

The V call is TRBV19, the J call TRBJ2-5, with D possibly TRBD2 on 5 matching bases. V shed 5 bases and J shed 4 bases, with 17 bases lying between them. This CDR3 has 15 residues. CDR1 is LNHDA, CDR2 SQIVND, per germline (reference sequence). The CDR3 coding sequence is TGTGCCAGTAGTTCCTTTTCCGGGATATCAGAGACCCAGTACTTC. It specifies CASSSFSGISETQYF.

The V gene is TRBV10-1, the J gene TRBJ2-7, with TRBD2 matching 9 bases. V dropped 3 bases and J dropped 4; count of bases not matched to a gene: 4. There are 14 residues in the CDR3. CDR1 is WNHNN and CDR2 is SYGVQD in the germline V gene (reference sequence). The CDR3 nucleotides read TGCGCCAGCAGTGATGGGACTAGCACTTACGAGCAGTACTTC. Protein: CASSDGTSTYEQYF.

V gene TRBV6-5 combines with J gene TRBJ2-6; D is unresolved. There are 15 residues in the CDR3. V lost 5 bases to trimming and J lost 0 bases, with 8 bases between them. The germline V gene encodes CDR1 MNHEY and CDR2 SVGAGI. The CDR3 DNA reads as TGTGCCAGCAGTCCAACCCCCTCTGGGGCCAACGTCCTGACTTTC. Residues: CASSPTPSGANVLTF.

This clone was recorded once. The rearrangement uses TRBV19 and TRBJ2-3, with 9 nucleotides matching TRBD2. Germline CDR1 and CDR2: LNHDA and SQIVND (reference sequence). The CDR3 consists of 13 residues. V lost 10 bases and J lost 1; bases outside the gene matches: 3. CDR3 region: CATRTSGTDTQYF. The DNA for the CDR3 is TGTGCCACCCGGACTAGCGGCACAGATACGCAGTATTTT.

V usage is TRBV19 and J usage is TRBJ2-3; perhaps TRBD1 as D (6 bases). V lost 9 bases, J lost 5 bases, and 18 bases lay in between. This CDR3 has 14 residues. Germline assignment: CDR1 LNHDA and CDR2 SQIVND (reference sequence). CDR3 coding DNA: TGTGCCAGCATCGGTGTGGGGGCGAGAGATACGCAGTATTTT. As protein: CASIGVGARDTQYF.

The gene calls are TRBV7-6 and TRBJ2-7; TRBD2 matches at 7 bases. CDR3 length: 14 residues. J lost 7 bases, V lost 4 bases, and 10 bases had no gene match. Germline V CDR1 and CDR2: SGHVS, FNYEAQ. This CDR3 reads CASSSLSGAGEQYF. The CDR3 nucleotides read TGTGCCAGCAGCTCTCTAAGCGGGGCGGGGGAGCAGTACTTC. Using reference TRBV7-6 and TRBJ2-7 for the parts outside the CDR3, the full variable domain is GAGVSQSPRYKVTKRGQDVALRCDPISGHVSLYWYRQALGQGPEFLTYFNYEAQQDKSGLPNDRFSAERPEGSISTLTIQRTEQRDSAMYRCASSSLSGAGEQYFGPGTRLTVT.

The chain uses TRBV7-9 and TRBJ2-3, with 12 bases identical to TRBD2. The CDR3 extends over 16 amino acids. Germline loops: CDR1 SEHNR, CDR2 FQNEAQ (reference sequence). Germline trimming cut 3 bases from V and 2 bases from J; bases unmatched to any gene: 3. The CDR3, as DNA: TGTGCCAGCAGCTTCCTAGCGGGAGGGGTCACAGATACGCAGTATTTT. It codes for CASSFLAGGVTDTQYF.

The CDR3 nucleotides are TGCAGCTCTTCGACAGCCCAAGAGACCCAGTACTTC. Encoded protein: CSSSTAQETQYF. The chain links TRBV29-1 to TRBJ2-5; a weak D match, TRBD1 (5 bases). The germline V gene encodes CDR1 SQVTM and CDR2 ANQGSEA. Trimming removed 8 bases from V and 1 base from J, with 11 bases in between. The CDR3 consists of 12 residues.

This chain links TRBV6-6 with TRBJ2-1, with TRBD2 matching over 12 bases. The CDR3 consists of 16 residues. Germline CDR1 MNHNY, CDR2 SVGAGI (reference sequence). Trimming took 6 bases from V and 1 from J; bases not matched to a gene: 4. The CDR3 DNA follows: TGTGCCAGCAGCCGGACTAGCGGGACATCCTACAATGAGCAGTTCTTC. Its translation: CASSRTSGTSYNEQFF.

This sequence joins TRBV19 and TRBJ2-7; D unresolved. The CDR3 spans 14 residues. Looked up from germline, CDR1 is LNHDA and CDR2 is SQIVND (reference sequence). The germline V and J ends were trimmed by 7 bases and 0 bases, with 13 bases remaining between them. Written as DNA, the CDR3 is TGTGCCAGTAAGCCTGGGCCAGCCTCCTACGAGCAGTACTTC. This sequence encodes CASKPGPASYEQYF.

The chain recombines TRBV28 with TRBJ2-7; D is uncertain. The CDR3 spans 12 residues. Germline V gene sequence: CDR1 MDHEN, CDR2 SYDVKM. The V end was cut by 3 bases, the J end by 0 bases, with 3 bases between. The CDR3 spells CASSLVSYEQYF. Here the CDR3 DNA reads TGTGCCAGCAGTTTGGTCTCCTACGAGCAGTACTTC.

The gene calls are TRBV5-1 and TRBJ1-4; no definite D call. The germline V gene has CDR1 SGHRS and CDR2 YFSETQ. V lost 1 base, J lost 0 bases, and 4 bases lay in between. This CDR3 region has 14 residues. Here the CDR3 reads CASSLRPTNEKLFF. As DNA, the CDR3 is TGCGCCAGCAGCTTGAGGCCAACTAATGAAAAACTGTTTTTT.

The chain carries TRBV5-1 and TRBJ2-3, with D possibly called TRBD1 or TRBD2 (5 bases each). V gave up 0 bases and J gave up 2 bases, with 10 bases separating them. The V gene's germline CDR1 is SGHRS and CDR2 YFSETQ. The CDR3 loop spans 15 amino acids. The CDR3 reads CASSLAGTATDTQYF. CDR3 sequence (DNA): TGCGCCAGCAGCTTGGCCGGGACCGCCACAGATACGCAGTATTTT.

Concerning this clone: This sample includes further DNA sequences coding for the same CDR3. The genes are TRBV27 and TRBJ1-5; maybe TRBD1 (6 bases). Trimming stripped 3 bases from V and 4 bases from J, with 10 bases between. CDR3 size: 14 residues. Germline CDR1 and CDR2: MNHEY and SMNVEV (reference sequence). In DNA, the CDR3 is TGTGCCAGCAGTTTGTGGGGGCGGAATCAGCCCCAGCATTTT. Translation: CASSLWGRNQPQHF.